Detailed here is one T cell receptor beta chain. Its specificity is not known. This sample stems from a study of T cell responses to AZD1222 COVID-19 vaccine. Study-wide results and caveats: A mostly white British donor set with more females was recruited, and clonal diversity was possibly underestimated.

TCRdb keeps only in-frame clones here, not all; method: immunoSEQ multiplex PCR. The sample holds roughly 120,000 clones, about 93% seen once. Germline V gene data show CDR1 as MNHEY and CDR2 as SVGAGI. This CDR3 has 15 amino acids. V shed 2 bases and J shed 4 bases, with 12 bases lying between them. The receptor was isolated from an adult who received the MenACWY meningococcal vaccine as a control. The chain has TRBV6-5 and TRBJ2-1; D gene unclear. Sequencing was performed on peripheral blood, taken 28 days after the second dose of the MenACWY control vaccine. The DNA of the CDR3 is TGTGCCAGCAGTTACGAGGTCAGCATGTACAATGAGCAGTTCTTC. It specifies CASSYEVSMYNEQFF.